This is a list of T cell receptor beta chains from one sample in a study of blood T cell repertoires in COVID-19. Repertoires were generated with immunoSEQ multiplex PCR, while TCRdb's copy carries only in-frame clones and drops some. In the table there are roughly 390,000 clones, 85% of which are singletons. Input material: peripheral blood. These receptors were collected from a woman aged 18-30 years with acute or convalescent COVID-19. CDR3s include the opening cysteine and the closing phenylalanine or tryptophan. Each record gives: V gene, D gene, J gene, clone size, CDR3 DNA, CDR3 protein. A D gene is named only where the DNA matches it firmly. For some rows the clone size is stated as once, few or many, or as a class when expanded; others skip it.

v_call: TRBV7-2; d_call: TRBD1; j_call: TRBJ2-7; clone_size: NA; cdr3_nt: TGTGCCAGCAGCTCCGGGACAGGAGAACTGGACGAGCAGTACTTC; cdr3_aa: CASSSGTGELDEQYF
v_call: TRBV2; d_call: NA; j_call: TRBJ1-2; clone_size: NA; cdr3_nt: TGTGCCAGCCTACGGGGTTATGGCTACACCTTC; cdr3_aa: CASLRGYGYTF
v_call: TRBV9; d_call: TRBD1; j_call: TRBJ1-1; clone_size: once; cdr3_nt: TGTGCCAGCAGCGGAGGACAGGCGAACACTGAAGCTTTCTTT; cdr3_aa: CASSGGQANTEAFF
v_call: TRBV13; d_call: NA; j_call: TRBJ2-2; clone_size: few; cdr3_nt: TGTGCCAGCAGCTTAGGGGGACTCCCCGGGGAGCTGTTTTTT; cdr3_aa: CASSLGGLPGELFF
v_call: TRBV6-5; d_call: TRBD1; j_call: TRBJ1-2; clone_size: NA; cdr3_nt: TGTGCCAGCACTCAGGGGGCGGAGGGCTACACCTTC; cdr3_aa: CASTQGAEGYTF
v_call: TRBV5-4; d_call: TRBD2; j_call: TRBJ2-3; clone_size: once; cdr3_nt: TGTGCCAGCAGCGCAAGCGGGAGGGAACTCACAGATACGCAGTATTTT; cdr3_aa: CASSASGRELTDTQYF
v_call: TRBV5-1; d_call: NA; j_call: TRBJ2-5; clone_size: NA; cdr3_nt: TGCGCCAGCAGCTTCCGGGATCCTCACGGGGAGACCCAGTACTTC; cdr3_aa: CASSFRDPHGETQYF
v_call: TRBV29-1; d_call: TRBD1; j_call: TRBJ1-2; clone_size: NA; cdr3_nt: TGCAGCTCCCTAGGGGGCATTAACTATGGCTACACCTTC; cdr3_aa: CSSLGGINYGYTF
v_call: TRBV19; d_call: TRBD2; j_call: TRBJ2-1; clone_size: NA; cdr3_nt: TGTGCCAGTACTGATAGCGGGATCGACAATGAGCAGTTCTTC; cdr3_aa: CASTDSGIDNEQFF
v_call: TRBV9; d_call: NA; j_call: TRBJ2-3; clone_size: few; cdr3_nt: TGTGCCAGCAGCGTAGCTTTCGGGGGATACACAGATACGCAGTATTTT; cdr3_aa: CASSVAFGGYTDTQYF
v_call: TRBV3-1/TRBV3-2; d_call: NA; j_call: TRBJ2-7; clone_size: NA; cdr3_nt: TGTGCCAGCAGGAGCCCTATAGACAATTCCTACGAGCAGTACTTC; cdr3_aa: CASRSPIDNSYEQYF
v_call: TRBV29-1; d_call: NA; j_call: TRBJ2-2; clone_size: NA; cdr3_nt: TGCAGCGTCCCTCTCGAGGGCAACACCGGGGAGCTGTTTTTT; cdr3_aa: CSVPLEGNTGELFF
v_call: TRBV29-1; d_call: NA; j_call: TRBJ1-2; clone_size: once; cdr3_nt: TGCAGCGTTGGACGGGACATCTATGGCTACACCTTC; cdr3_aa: CSVGRDIYGYTF
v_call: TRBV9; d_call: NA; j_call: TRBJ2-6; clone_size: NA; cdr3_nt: TGTGCCAGCAGCGACAGTCCGGTTGGGGCCAACGTCCTGACTTTC; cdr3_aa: CASSDSPVGANVLTF
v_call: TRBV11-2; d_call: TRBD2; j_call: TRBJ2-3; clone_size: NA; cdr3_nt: TGTGCCAGCAGCTTAGAATATTCGACTAGCGGGGGAGTCAATACGCAGTATTTT; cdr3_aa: CASSLEYSTSGGVNTQYF
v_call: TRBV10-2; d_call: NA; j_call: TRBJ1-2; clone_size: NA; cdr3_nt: TGCGCCAGCAGTGAGCGTTGGGCGGGGATCTATGGCTACACCTTC; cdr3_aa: CASSERWAGIYGYTF
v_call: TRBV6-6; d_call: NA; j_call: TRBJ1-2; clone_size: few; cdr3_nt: TGTGCCAGCAGTTTTCGTGGCTACACCTTC; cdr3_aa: CASSFRGYTF
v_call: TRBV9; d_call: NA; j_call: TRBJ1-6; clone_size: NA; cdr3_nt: TGTGCCAGCAGCGTAAGCCTGGATTCACCCCTCCACTTT; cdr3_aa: CASSVSLDSPLHF
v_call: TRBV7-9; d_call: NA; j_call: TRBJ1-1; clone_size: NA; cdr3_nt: TGTGCCAGCAGCTCCAATCATGCTGAAGCTTTCTTT; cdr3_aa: CASSSNHAEAFF
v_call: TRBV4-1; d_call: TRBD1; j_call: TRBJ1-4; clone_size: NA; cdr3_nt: TGCGCCAGCAGCCAAGGTGGACAGGGTACCCTAATCGGGGAAAAACTGTTTTTT; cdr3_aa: CASSQGGQGTLIGEKLFF
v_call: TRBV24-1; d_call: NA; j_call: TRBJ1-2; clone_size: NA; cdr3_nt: TGTGCCACCAGTGAGGCCGACAGGTACTATGGCTACACCTTC; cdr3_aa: CATSEADRYYGYTF
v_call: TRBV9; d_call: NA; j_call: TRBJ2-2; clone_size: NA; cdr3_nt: TGTGCCAGCAGCGGCATCGGGGTCGCCGGGGAGCTGTTTTTT; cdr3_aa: CASSGIGVAGELFF
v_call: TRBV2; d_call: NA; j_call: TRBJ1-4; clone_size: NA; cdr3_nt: TGTGCCAGTCAGTCGATGCCGGGTTATAATGAAAAACTGTTTTTT; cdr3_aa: CASQSMPGYNEKLFF
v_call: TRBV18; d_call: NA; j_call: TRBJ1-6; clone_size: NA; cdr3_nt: TGTGCCAGCTCACCGGGAGGGGATGATTCACCCCTCCACTTT; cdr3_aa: CASSPGGDDSPLHF
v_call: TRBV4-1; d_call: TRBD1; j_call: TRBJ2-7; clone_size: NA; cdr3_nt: TGCGCCAGCAGCCAAGTACAGGGGGCCTACGAGCAGTACTTC; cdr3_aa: CASSQVQGAYEQYF
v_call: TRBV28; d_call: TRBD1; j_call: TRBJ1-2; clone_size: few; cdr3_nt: TGTGCCAGCAGTACGGGACAGGGGGCGTTTGAGGAAAACTATGGCTACACCTTC; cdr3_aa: CASSTGQGAFEENYGYTF
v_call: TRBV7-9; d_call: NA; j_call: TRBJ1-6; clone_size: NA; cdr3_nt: TGTGCCAGCAGCTTCCAGGCTCAAGGCAATTCACCCCTCCACTTT; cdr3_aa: CASSFQAQGNSPLHF
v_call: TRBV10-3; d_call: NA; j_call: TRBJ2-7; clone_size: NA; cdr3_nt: TGTGCCATCAGTGGAGCAGGATCCTACGAGCAGTACTTC; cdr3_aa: CAISGAGSYEQYF
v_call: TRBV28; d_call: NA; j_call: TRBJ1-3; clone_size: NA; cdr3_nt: TGTGCCAGCAGTCCCATTGGACACTCATTTAACCTTGGAAACACCATATATTTT; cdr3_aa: CASSPIGHSFNLGNTIYF
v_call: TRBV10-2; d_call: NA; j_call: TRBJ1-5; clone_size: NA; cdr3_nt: TGCGCCAGCAGTGAGACGACACCAAATCAGCCCCAGCATTTT; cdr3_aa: CASSETTPNQPQHF
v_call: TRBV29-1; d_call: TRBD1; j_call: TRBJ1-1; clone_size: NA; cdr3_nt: TGCAGCTCCTCTAACAGGGGCACTGAAGCTTTCTTT; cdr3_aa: CSSSNRGTEAFF
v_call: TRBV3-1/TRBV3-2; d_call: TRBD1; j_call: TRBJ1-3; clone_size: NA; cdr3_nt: TGTGCCAGCACCAACTTGGACAGGGCAGGAAACACCATATATTTT; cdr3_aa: CASTNLDRAGNTIYF
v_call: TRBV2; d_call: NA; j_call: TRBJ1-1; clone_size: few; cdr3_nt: TGTGCCAGCAGTGAAGCAGCCAACACTGAAGCTTTCTTT; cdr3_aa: CASSEAANTEAFF
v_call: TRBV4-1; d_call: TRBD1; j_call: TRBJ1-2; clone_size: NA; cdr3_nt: TGCGCCAGCAGCCAAGTTGAGACAGGGAATGGCTACACCTTC; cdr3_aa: CASSQVETGNGYTF
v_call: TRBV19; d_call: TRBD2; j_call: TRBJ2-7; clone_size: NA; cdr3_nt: TGTGCCAGTAGTGAGTGGACTAGCGGGAACTACGAGCAGTACTTC; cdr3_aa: CASSEWTSGNYEQYF
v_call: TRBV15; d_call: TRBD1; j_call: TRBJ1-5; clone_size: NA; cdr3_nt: TGTGCCACCAGCAGAGATTTATCAGGGGGGAATAGCAATCAGCCCCAGCATTTT; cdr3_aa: CATSRDLSGGNSNQPQHF
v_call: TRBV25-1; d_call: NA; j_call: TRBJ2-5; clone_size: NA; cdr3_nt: TGTGCCAGCAGTGAATGGGGGGGCGCGGAGGAGACCCAGTACTTC; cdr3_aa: CASSEWGGAEETQYF
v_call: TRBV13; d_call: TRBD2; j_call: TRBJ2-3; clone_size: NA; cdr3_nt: TGTGCCAGCAGCTCGTTAGCGGGAGAAGGTAGGACAGATACGCAGTATTTT; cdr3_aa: CASSSLAGEGRTDTQYF
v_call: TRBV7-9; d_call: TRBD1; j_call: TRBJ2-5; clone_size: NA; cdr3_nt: TGTGCCAGCAGCCGGACAGGGGGCGGGGGAGAGACCCAGTACTTC; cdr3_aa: CASSRTGGGGETQYF
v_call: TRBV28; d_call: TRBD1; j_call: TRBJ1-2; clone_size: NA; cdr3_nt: TGTGCCAGCAGGCTACAGGGGTCCGGGGGCTACACCTTC; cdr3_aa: CASRLQGSGGYTF
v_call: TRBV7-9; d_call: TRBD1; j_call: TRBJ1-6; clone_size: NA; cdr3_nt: TGTGCCAGCAGCTTGGGACCGGGACAGGGGATTTCACCCCTCCACTTT; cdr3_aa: CASSLGPGQGISPLHF
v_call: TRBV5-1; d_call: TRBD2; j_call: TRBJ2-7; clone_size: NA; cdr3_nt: TGCGCCAGTCAAAGGGAGGGACCCTACGAGCAGTACTTC; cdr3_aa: CASQREGPYEQYF
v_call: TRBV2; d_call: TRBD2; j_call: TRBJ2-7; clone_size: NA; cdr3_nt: TGTGCCAGGGGGGAGGGACCCTCCTACGAGCAGTACTTC; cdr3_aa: CARGEGPSYEQYF
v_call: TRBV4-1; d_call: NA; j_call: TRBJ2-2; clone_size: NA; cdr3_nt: TGCGCCAGCAGCCAAGATAACAGGGTTGGCACCGGGGAGCTGTTTTTT; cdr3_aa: CASSQDNRVGTGELFF
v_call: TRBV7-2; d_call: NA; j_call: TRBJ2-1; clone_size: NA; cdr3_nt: TGTGCCAGCAGCGTTCAAGTGGGAGGCAATGAGCAGTTCTTC; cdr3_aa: CASSVQVGGNEQFF
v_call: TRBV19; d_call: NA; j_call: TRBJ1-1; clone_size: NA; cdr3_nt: TGTGCCAGTAGCTCCAGCCGGGGACTTGAAGCTTTCTTT; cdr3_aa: CASSSSRGLEAFF
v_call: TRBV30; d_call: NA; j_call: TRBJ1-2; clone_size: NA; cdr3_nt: TGTGCCCGCAAAGGAACGGCGGCGCATGGCTACACCTTC; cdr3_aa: CARKGTAAHGYTF
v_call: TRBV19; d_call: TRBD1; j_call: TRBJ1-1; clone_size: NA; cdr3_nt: TGTGCCAGTAGTATAGGAGGGGGCAGTACTGAAGCTTTCTTT; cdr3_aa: CASSIGGGSTEAFF
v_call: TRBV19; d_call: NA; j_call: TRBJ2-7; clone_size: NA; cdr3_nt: TGTGCCAGTAGTATTACCCTGACTCCGACCTACGAGCAGTACTTC; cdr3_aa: CASSITLTPTYEQYF
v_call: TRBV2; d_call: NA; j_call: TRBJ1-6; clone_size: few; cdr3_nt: TGTGCCAGCAGGATGACAGGTCTTAATTCACCCCTCCACTTT; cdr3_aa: CASRMTGLNSPLHF
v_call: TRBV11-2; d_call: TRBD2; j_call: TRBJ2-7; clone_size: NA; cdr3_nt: TGTGCCAGCAGCTTAGATCTAGCGGGAGGGCCGATTAATTTCTACGAGCAGTACTTC; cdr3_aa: CASSLDLAGGPINFYEQYF
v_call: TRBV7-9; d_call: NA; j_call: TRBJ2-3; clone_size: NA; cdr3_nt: TGTGCCAGCAGCTCCGGGGGTGAGGGATCCGATACGCAGTATTTT; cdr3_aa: CASSSGGEGSDTQYF
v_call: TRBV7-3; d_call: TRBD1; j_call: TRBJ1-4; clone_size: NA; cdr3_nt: TGTGCCAGCAGCGAAACACAGGGGACAGAACTGTTTTTT; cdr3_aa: CASSETQGTELFF
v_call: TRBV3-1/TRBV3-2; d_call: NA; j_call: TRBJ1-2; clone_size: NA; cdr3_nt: TGTGCCAGCAGCCAAGAAAGGGGTAGAGCCGGCTACACCTTC; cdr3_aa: CASSQERGRAGYTF
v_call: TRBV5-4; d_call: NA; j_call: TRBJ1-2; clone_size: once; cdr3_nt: TGTGCCAGCAGCCCAGAGGTACTCTATGGCTACACCTTC; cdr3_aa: CASSPEVLYGYTF
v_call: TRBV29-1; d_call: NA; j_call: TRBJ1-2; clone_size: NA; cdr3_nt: TGCAGCGTTGAAAAAAGTGAGGGTTACTATGGCTACACCTTC; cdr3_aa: CSVEKSEGYYGYTF
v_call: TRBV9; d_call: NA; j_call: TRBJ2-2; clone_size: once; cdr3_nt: TGTGCCAGCAGCCACCCCTCGACAAGTCGCGATGGCACCGGGGAGCTGTTTTTT; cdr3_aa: CASSHPSTSRDGTGELFF